The rows below give T cell receptor beta chains drawn from one sample of a study of shared clonotypes between healthy human individuals. The protocol was immunoSEQ multiplex PCR, while the TCRdb copy is restricted to in-frame clones and leaves out a portion. Here the sample spans about 120,000 clones, around 68% being singletons. Sequencing input: memory CD8+ T cells sorted from blood. The source is a woman aged 25-40 years in good health. Each CDR3 is given without its conserved first and last residue.

>TRBV13
ASSSRTRTDTQY
>TRBV4-2
ASSRELAANTGELF
>TRBV6-4
ASSEREGGTDTQY
>TRBV10-3
AISESSLNTEAF
>TRBV9
ASSVGADTQY
>TRBV19
ASSVWGGSAYEQY
>TRBV7-9
ASSSGLGRGELF
>TRBV27
ASSYGGTSGTYEQY
>TRBV6-5
ASSEEGTVYEQY
>TRBV7-9
ASSLASTYEQY
>TRBV5-1
ASSLTSGENIQY
>TRBV6-5
ASSYAPSGSQELF
>TRBV11-2
ASSFQRDSYEQY
>TRBV9
ASSGLAGGGEQY
>TRBV5-4
ASSIDRSTEAF
>TRBV7-8
ASSRGNYGYT
>TRBV29-1
SVSPRLLETQY
>TRBV5-4
ASSLASYEQY
>TRBV4-1
ASSGYDLTDTQY